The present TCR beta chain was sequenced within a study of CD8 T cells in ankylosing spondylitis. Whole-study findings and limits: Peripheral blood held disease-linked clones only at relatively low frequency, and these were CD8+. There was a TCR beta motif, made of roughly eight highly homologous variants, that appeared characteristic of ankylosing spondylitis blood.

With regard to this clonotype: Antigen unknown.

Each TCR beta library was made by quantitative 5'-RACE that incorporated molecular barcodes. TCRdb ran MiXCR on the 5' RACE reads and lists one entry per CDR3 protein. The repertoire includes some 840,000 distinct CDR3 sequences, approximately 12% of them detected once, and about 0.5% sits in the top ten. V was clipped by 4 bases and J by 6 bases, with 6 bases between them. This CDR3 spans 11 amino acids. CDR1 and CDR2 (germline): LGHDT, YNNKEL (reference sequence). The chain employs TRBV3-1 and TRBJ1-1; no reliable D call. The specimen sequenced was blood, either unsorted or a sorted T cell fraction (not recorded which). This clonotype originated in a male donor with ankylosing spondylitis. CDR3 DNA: TGTGCCAGCAGCCTCCTTGCTGAAGCTTTCTTT. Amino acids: CASSLLAEAFF.